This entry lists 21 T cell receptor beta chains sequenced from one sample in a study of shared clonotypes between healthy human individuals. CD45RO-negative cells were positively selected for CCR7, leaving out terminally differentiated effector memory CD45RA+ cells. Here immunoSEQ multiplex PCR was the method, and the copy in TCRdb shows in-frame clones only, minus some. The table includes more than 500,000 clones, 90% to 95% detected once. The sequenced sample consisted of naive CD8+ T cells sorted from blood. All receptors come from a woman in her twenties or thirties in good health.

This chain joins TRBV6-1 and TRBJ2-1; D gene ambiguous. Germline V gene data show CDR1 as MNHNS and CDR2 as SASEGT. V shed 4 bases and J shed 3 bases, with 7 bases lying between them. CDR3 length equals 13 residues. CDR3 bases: TGTGCCAGCAGTGCAATGGACTACAATGAGCAGTTCTTC. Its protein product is CASSAMDYNEQFF.

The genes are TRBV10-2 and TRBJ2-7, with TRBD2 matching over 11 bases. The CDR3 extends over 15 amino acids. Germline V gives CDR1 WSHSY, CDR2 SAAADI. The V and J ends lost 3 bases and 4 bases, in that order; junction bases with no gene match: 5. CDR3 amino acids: CASSDPLAGEYEQYF. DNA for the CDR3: TGCGCCAGCAGTGACCCACTAGCGGGAGAGTACGAGCAGTACTTC.

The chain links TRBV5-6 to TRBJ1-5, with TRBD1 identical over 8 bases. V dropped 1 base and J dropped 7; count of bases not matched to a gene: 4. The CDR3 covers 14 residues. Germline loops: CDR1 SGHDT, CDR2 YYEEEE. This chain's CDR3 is CASSLQGAWQPQHF. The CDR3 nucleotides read TGTGCCAGCAGCTTGCAGGGGGCGTGGCAGCCCCAGCATTTT.

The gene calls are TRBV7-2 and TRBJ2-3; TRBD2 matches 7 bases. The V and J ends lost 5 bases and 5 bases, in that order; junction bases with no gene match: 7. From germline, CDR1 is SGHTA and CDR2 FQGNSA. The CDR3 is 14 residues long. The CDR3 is CASSPLVAGDTQYF. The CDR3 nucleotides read TGTGCCAGCAGCCCCCTGGTAGCGGGAGATACGCAGTATTTT.

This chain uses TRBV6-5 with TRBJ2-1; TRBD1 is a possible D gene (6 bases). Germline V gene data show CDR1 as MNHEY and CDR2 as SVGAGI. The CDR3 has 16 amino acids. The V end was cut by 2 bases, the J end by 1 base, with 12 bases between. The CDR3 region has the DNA TGTGCCAGCAGTTACGCAGTAACAGGGTCCTACAATGAGCAGTTCTTC. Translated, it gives CASSYAVTGSYNEQFF.

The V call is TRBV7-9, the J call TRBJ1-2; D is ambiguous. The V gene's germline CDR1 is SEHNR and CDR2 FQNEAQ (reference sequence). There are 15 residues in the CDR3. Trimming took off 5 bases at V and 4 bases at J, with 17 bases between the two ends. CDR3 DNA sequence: TGTGCCAGCAGCCCGGACGGGTTGCTGGGCTATGGCTACACCTTC. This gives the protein CASSPDGLLGYGYTF.

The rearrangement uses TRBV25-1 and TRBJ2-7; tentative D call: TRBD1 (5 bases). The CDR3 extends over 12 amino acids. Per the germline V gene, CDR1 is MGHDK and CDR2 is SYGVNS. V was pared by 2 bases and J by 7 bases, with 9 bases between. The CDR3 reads CASSEGAGEQYF. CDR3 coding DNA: TGTGCCAGCAGTGAAGGGGCAGGAGAGCAGTACTTC.

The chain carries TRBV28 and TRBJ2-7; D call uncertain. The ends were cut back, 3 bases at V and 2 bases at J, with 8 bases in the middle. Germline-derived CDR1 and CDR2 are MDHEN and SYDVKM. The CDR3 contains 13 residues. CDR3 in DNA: TGTGCCAGCAGTTTCCAAGGAACCTACGAGCAGTACTTC. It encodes CASSFQGTYEQYF.

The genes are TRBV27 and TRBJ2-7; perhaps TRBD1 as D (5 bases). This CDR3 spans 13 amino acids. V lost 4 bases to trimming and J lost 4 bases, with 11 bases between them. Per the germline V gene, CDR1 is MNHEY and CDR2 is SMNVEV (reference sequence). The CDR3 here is CASSSQQGYEQYF. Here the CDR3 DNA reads TGTGCCAGCAGTTCCCAGCAGGGTTACGAGCAGTACTTC.

CDR3 bases: TGTGCCAGCACCGACGACGACCGGGACCCCTACGAGCAGTACTTC. Amino acids: CASTDDDRDPYEQYF. This rearrangement joins TRBV28 to TRBJ2-7; D could derive from TRBD1 or TRBD2 (5 bases each). Germline loops: CDR1 MDHEN, CDR2 SYDVKM. Trimming stripped 7 bases from V and 2 bases from J, with 18 bases between. The CDR3 is made up of 15 amino acids.

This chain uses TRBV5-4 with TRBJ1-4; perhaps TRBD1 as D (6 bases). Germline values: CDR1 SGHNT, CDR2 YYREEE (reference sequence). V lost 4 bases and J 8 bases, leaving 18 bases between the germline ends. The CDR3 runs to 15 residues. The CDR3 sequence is CASSQESRGEEKLFF. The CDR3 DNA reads TGTGCCAGCAGCCAAGAGAGTAGGGGGGAGGAAAAACTGTTTTTT.

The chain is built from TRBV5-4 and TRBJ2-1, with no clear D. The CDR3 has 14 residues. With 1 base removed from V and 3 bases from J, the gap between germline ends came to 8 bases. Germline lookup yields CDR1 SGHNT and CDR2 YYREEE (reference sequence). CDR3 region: CASSLQTVYNEQFF. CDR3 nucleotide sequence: TGTGCCAGCAGCTTGCAAACCGTCTACAATGAGCAGTTCTTC.

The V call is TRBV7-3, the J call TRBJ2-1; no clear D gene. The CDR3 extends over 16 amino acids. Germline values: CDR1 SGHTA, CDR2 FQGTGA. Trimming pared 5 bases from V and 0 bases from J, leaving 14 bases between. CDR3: CASSLNGDTSYNEQFF. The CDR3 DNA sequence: TGTGCCAGCAGCCTCAACGGTGATACCTCCTACAATGAGCAGTTCTTC. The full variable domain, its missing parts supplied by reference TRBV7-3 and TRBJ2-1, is GAGVSQTPSNKVTEKGKYVELRCDPISGHTALYWYRQSLGQGPEFLIYFQGTGAADDSGLPNDRFFAVRPEGSVSTLKIQRTERGDSAVYLCASSLNGDTSYNEQFFGPGTRLTVL.

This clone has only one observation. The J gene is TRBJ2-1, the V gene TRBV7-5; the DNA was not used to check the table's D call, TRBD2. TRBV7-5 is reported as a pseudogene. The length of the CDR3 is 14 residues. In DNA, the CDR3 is TGTGTCAGAAGCTTAGATTCTCGGGGTTATGAGCAGTTCTTC. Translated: CVRSLDSRGYEQFF.

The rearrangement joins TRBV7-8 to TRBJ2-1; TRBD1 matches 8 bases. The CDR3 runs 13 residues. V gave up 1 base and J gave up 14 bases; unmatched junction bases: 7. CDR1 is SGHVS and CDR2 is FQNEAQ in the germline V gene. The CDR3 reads CASSLGVQGQEFF. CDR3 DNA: TGTGCCAGCAGCTTAGGGGTTCAGGGACAGGAGTTCTTC.

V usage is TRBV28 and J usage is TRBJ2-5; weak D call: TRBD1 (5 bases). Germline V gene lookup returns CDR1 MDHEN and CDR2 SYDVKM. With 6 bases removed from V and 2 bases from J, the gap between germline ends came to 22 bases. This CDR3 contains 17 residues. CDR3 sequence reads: CASSHPTLGPDQETQYF. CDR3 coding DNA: TGTGCCAGCAGCCACCCCACTCTGGGGCCAGATCAAGAGACCCAGTACTTC.

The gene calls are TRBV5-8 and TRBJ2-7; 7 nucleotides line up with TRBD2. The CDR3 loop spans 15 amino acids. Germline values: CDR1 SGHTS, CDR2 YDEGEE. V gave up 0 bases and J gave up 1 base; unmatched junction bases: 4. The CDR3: CASSLVGLTSYEQYF. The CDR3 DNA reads TGTGCCAGCAGCTTGGTGGGACTAACGTCCTACGAGCAGTACTTC.

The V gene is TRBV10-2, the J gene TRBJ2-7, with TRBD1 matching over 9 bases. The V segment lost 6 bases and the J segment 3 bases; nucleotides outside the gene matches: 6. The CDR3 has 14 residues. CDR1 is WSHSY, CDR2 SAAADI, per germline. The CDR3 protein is CASRQGQGNYEQYF. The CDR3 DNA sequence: TGCGCCAGCAGGCAGGGACAGGGTAACTACGAGCAGTACTTC.

The CDR3 DNA follows: TGCGCCAGCAGCTCTACACACCAAGAGACCCAGTACTTC. This sequence encodes CASSSTHQETQYF. This chain uses TRBV10-2 with TRBJ2-5, with D unclear. V shed 6 bases and J shed 0 bases, with 8 bases lying between them. The CDR3 has 13 residues. Looked up from germline, CDR1 is WSHSY and CDR2 is SAAADI.

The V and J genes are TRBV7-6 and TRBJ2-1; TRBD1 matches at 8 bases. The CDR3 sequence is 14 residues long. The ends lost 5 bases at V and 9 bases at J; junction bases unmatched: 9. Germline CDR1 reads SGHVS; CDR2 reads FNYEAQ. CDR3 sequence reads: CASSETGALSEQFF. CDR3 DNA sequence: TGTGCCAGCAGCGAGACAGGGGCACTCTCTGAGCAGTTCTTC. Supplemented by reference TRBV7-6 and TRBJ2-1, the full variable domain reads GAGVSQSPRYKVTKRGQDVALRCDPISGHVSLYWYRQALGQGPEFLTYFNYEAQQDKSGLPNDRFSAERPEGSISTLTIQRTEQRDSAMYRCASSETGALSEQFFGPGTRLTVL.

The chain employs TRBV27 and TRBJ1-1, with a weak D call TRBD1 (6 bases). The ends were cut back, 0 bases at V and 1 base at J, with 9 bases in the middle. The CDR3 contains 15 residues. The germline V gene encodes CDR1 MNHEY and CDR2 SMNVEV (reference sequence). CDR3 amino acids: CASSLSFRGNTEAFF. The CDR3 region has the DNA TGTGCCAGCAGTTTATCGTTCAGGGGGAACACTGAAGCTTTCTTT.